This T cell receptor beta chain was documented in a study of T cell clonality in common variable immunodeficiency. Patients had low serum IgG, IgA and/or IgM and specific antibody deficiency. Assay: immunoSEQ multiplex PCR; the TCRdb copy retains only in-frame clones and omits some. Captured here are about 34,000 clones, none seen once; the top ten comprise approximately 30%. Study-wide results and caveats: Reportedly, TCR beta sequences from common variable immunodeficiency showed fewer deletions and N-nucleotide insertions. CVID subjects showed higher TCRbeta clonality than healthy controls.

This clone showed up just a few times. Its antigen is currently unknown. The observed sequence ends 3 residues before the CDR3 terminus, with the missing tail filled in from the germline J gene. CDR3 length: 15 amino acids. Germline values: CDR1 SGHAT, CDR2 FQNNGV. V was clipped by 1 base and J by 2 bases; unmatched bases: 3. Sequencing was done on a sample of peripheral blood mononuclear cells. The sequence came from a human donor with common variable immunodeficiency. The J gene is TRBJ1-1, the V gene TRBV11-2; 8 nucleotides agree with TRBD1. The sequenced CDR3 bases are TGTGCCAGCAGCTTAGGGCAGGGGGCAAACACTGAA. Its translation: CASSLGQGANTE. The CDR3, in full, reads CASSLGQGANTEAFF.